This is a list of T cell receptor beta chains from one sample in a study of blood T cells in healthy people across ages. In TCRdb, the 5' RACE reads were re-called with MiXCR into one record per CDR3 protein. Of about 570,000 distinct CDR3 sequences in the sample, 25% to 30% were seen once. Material: blood. These receptors originate from a woman in her seventies in good health. Both conserved end residues are part of each CDR3. The D gene is left open where the match is weak. Size is omitted from some rows. Given values are once, few, many or a class for expanded clones.

NA | TRBJ2-7 | few | TRBV9 | CASSLTGSKASYEQYF | TGTGCCAGCAGCTTGACGGGTAGCAAGGCTTCCTACGAGCAGTACTTC
TRBD1 | TRBJ2-3 | NA | TRBV6-1 | CASSEAAGQGPDTQYF | TGTGCCAGCAGTGAAGCGGCAGGACAGGGGCCAGATACGCAGTACTTT
TRBD1 | TRBJ2-7 | few | TRBV29-1 | CSVLRGTGGEMLDF | TGCAGCGTCCTCAGGGGGACAGGGGGAGAAATGTTGGACTTC
NA | TRBJ2-1 | NA | TRBV20-1 | CSARERAKVSHNEQFF | TGCAGTGCTAGAGAAAGGGCTAAGGTCTCCCACAATGAGCAGTTCTTC
TRBD1 | TRBJ1-2 | NA | TRBV9 | CASSAAPGTGVYGYTF | TGTGCCAGCAGCGCAGCCCCCGGGACAGGGGTCTATGGTTACACCTTC
TRBD1 | TRBJ1-2 | NA | TRBV20-1 | CSAHQGVDGYTF | TGCAGTGCTCACCAGGGGGTCGATGGCTACACCTTC
NA | TRBJ2-3 | NA | TRBV29-1 | CSAGGSTDTQYF | TGCAGCGCTGGTGGGAGCACAGATACGCAGTATTTT
TRBD1 | TRBJ1-4 | NA | TRBV6-1 | CASTRPGQTEKLFF | TGTGCCAGCACAAGACCGGGACAGACTGAAAAACTGTTTTTT
NA | TRBJ1-5 | NA | TRBV20-1 | CSAAGTGSGLQPQHF | TGCAGTGCTGCGGGGACCGGTTCCGGGCTTCAGCCCCAGCATTTT
NA | TRBJ2-1 | many | TRBV27 | CASSLAGLGDNEQFF | TGTGCCAGCAGTTTAGCGGGGCTTGGAGACAATGAGCAGTTCTTC
TRBD2 | TRBJ2-3 | NA | TRBV12-3/TRBV12-4 | CASSYGSSGVGDTQYF | TGTGCCAGCAGTTACGGCTCTAGCGGGGTTGGAGATACGCAGTATTTT
NA | TRBJ1-2 | few | TRBV7-2 | CASSPREHYGYTF | TGTGCCAGTAGCCCAAGAGAACACTATGGCTACACCTTC
NA | TRBJ2-1 | few | TRBV29-1 | CSVAGHNEQFF | TGCAGCGTTGCGGGCCACAATGAGCAGTTCTTC
TRBD2 | TRBJ2-1 | NA | TRBV5-5 | CASSFGLAGGLNEQFF | TGTGCCAGCAGCTTCGGACTAGCGGGGGGGCTTAATGAGCAGTTCTTC
NA | TRBJ1-5 | NA | TRBV5-1 | CASSPGYSNQPQHF | TGCGCCAGCAGCCCCGGCTACTCGAATCAGCCCCAGCATTTT
NA | TRBJ1-5 | NA | TRBV16 | CASSPQGRGIQPQHF | TGTGCCAGCAGCCCCCAGGGACGGGGTATTCAGCCCCAGCATTTT
NA | TRBJ2-1 | few | TRBV6-1 | CAFAGYNEQFF | TGTGCGTTTGCGGGTTACAATGAGCAGTTCTTC
NA | TRBJ2-7 | many | TRBV29-1 | CSVAQSNHEQYF | TGCAGCGTTGCCCAGAGTAACCACGAGCAGTACTTC
NA | TRBJ1-2 | few | TRBV27 | CASAPRATELQGYTF | TGTGCCAGCGCCCCCAGGGCGACAGAATTGCAGGGCTACACCTTC
NA | TRBJ2-3 | NA | TRBV20-1 | CSARAGRDTQYF | TGCAGTGCTAGGGCGGGGAGGGATACGCAGTATTTT
NA | TRBJ1-4 | few | TRBV20-1 | CSARRAPNEKLFF | TGCAGTGCTAGAAGGGCTCCTAATGAAAAACTGTTTTTT
NA | TRBJ2-3 | NA | TRBV5-5 | CAGSSLGQVRTDTQYF | TGTGCCGGCAGCTCGCTAGGGCAGGTTCGCACAGATACGCAGTATTTT
TRBD1 | TRBJ2-7 | few | TRBV6-4 | CASSGQNRGQGRNEQYF | TGTGCCAGCAGCGGACAGAACCGGGGACAGGGAAGGAACGAGCAGTACTTC
NA | TRBJ2-5 | few | TRBV3-1 | CASGQGFGGDPRETQYF | TGTGCCAGCGGCCAAGGTTTCGGGGGAGATCCGCGAGAGACCCAGTACTTC
NA | TRBJ2-7 | NA | TRBV29-1 | CSVEGWGDEQYF | TGCAGCGTTGAAGGGTGGGGCGACGAGCAGTACTTC
TRBD2 | TRBJ2-5 | few | TRBV7-2 | CASSLGRLAGGPLETQYF | TGTGCCAGCAGCTTAGGTCGGCTAGCGGGGGGGCCGCTAGAGACCCAGTACTTC
NA | TRBJ2-3 | NA | TRBV13 | CASSLKPAPEDTQYF | TGTGCCAGCAGCTTAAAACCCGCCCCCGAAGATACGCAGTATTTT
NA | TRBJ2-1 | NA | TRBV18 | CASSPDLRTLNEQFF | TGTGCCAGCTCACCGGACTTACGAACGTTGAATGAGCAGTTCTTC
TRBD2 | TRBJ2-1 | NA | TRBV5-1 | CASSQFGTSGGPGDEQFF | TGCGCCAGCAGCCAATTCGGGACTAGCGGGGGGCCGGGTGATGAGCAGTTCTTC
TRBD2 | TRBJ2-5 | few | TRBV7-2 | CASSLAQLAGGTQYF | TGTGCCAGCAGCTTAGCCCAACTAGCGGGGGGGACCCAGTACTTC
TRBD2 | TRBJ2-5 | NA | TRBV7-9 | CASTPGLAGGLETQYF | TGTGCCAGCACACCGGGACTAGCGGGGGGGCTGGAGACCCAGTACTTC